This TCR beta chain is from a study of cytomegalovirus exposure and HLA in healthy donors. Trimming cost V 3 bases and J 6 bases; bases outside gene matches: 10. Germline CDR1 MDHEN, CDR2 SYDVKM. The CDR3 length is 17 residues. The PCR employed 60 Vbeta primers together with 13 Jbeta primers. Some clones are missing from TCRdb's copy, which holds only in-frame ones; the method was immunoSEQ multiplex PCR. The sample holds roughly 150,000 clones, around 85% seen once. The J gene is TRBJ2-1, the V gene TRBV28; 11 bases agree with TRBD1. The sequencing input was PBMCs. The receptor was derived from a boy younger than 10 in good health and CMV-seronegative. In DNA form, the CDR3 reads TGTGCCAGCAGTTTTCCTCGTACCGGGACAGGGGGCAATGAGCAGTTCTTC. Its protein is CASSFPRTGTGGNEQFF.